Reported below is one T cell receptor (beta chain). Clones were read by immunoSEQ multiplex PCR, and TCRdb kept only the in-frame ones, dropping some. The sample gives roughly 9,300 clones, 55% to 75% of which show up once; 3.5% to 5% is in the top ten. The sample is drawn from a study of T cells in tumors after PD-1 blockade. Overall study: No patient had prior checkpoint blockade, systemic immunosuppression, or radiotherapy within 4 weeks. Each patient got pembrolizumab 200 mg every 3 weeks or cemiplimab 350 mg every 2 weeks.

Per germline, CDR1 MGHRA and CDR2 YSYEKL. The CDR3 is 14 residues long. V lost 4 bases, J lost 3 bases, and 12 bases lay in between. The sample in question was tumor tissue, obtained after anti-PD-1 treatment. This TCR was recovered from a human donor with basal cell carcinoma. This chain uses TRBV4-1 with TRBJ1-2; a weak D match, TRBD1 (5 bases). In DNA, the CDR3 is TGCGCCAGCAGCCCACAGGTAGGGGACTATGGCTACACCTTC. Translated, it gives CASSPQVGDYGYTF.